Each of the 24 T cell receptor beta chains below was sequenced from the same sample in a study of cytomegalovirus exposure and HLA in healthy donors (dated by TCRdb to the late 2010s). Library creation used the immunoSEQ multiplex PCR assay. The clones in this table, taken by TCRdb from immuneACCESS, are in-frame only. Not every clone is retained; where verified, under half of the shortfall comes from an unresolved V gene, and the cause of the rest is unknown. The sample table contains approximately 300,000 clones; only one count was recorded for around 90% of them. About 1% of the sample comes from the top ten. The sequencing input was PBMCs. The receptors come from a woman younger than 45 in good health and CMV-seropositive.

V usage is TRBV4-3 and J usage is TRBJ1-4; D is ambiguous. V was pared by 2 bases and J by 2 bases, with 18 bases between. Per the germline V gene, CDR1 is LGHNA and CDR2 is YSLEER. The CDR3 runs 18 residues. Here the CDR3 reads CASSQPPFGERTNEKLFF. CDR3 nucleotides: TGCGCCAGCAGCCAACCCCCTTTCGGGGAGAGGACTAATGAAAAACTGTTTTTT.

This chain joins TRBV15 and TRBJ1-5; D remains ambiguous. CDR1 is LNHNV, CDR2 YYDKDF, per germline (reference sequence). Trimming took 5 bases from V and 4 from J, leaving 12 bases between them. The CDR3 runs 14 residues. The CDR3 nucleotides are TGTGCCACCAGCTCAGACGGACGTAATCAGCCCCAGCATTTT. Amino acids: CATSSDGRNQPQHF.

The chain has TRBV28 and TRBJ2-7, with D possibly being TRBD2 (6 bases). Trimming took 6 bases from V and 6 from J, leaving 21 bases between them. The length of the CDR3 is 15 residues. The germline V gene has CDR1 MDHEN and CDR2 SYDVKM. The CDR3 sequence is CASSPPGGTPREQYF. CDR3 nucleotides: TGTGCCAGCAGCCCCCCCGGAGGGACTCCACGCGAGCAGTACTTC.

The chain uses TRBV7-9 and TRBJ2-1; no definite D call. The CDR3 is 11 amino acids. V was clipped by 5 bases and J by 9 bases, with 8 bases between them. CDR1 is SEHNR and CDR2 is FQNEAQ in the germline V gene (reference sequence). CDR3 region: CASSHLVEQFF. The CDR3 coding sequence is TGTGCCAGCAGCCATCTAGTTGAGCAGTTCTTC.

The chain carries TRBV28 and TRBJ2-1; 7 bases match TRBD2. The germline V gene encodes CDR1 MDHEN and CDR2 SYDVKM. The CDR3 has 15 amino acids. The V and J ends lost 2 bases and 5 bases, in that order; junction bases with no gene match: 6. As DNA, the CDR3 is TGTGCCAGCAGTTTACCTAGCGGACTCAACAATGAGCAGTTCTTC. This gives the protein CASSLPSGLNNEQFF. Complete variable domain (other parts from reference TRBV28 and TRBJ2-1): DVKVTQSSRYLVKRTGEKVFLECVQDMDHENMFWYRQDPGLGLRLIYFSYDVKMKEKGDIPEGYSVSREKKERFSLILESASTNQTSMYLCASSLPSGLNNEQFFGPGTRLTVL.

The gene calls are TRBV19 and TRBJ1-2, with D possibly matching TRBD1 (5 bases). The CDR3 spans 14 residues. Germline CDR1 is LNHDA and CDR2 is SQIVND (reference sequence). Trimming took off 1 base at V and 2 bases at J, with 8 bases between the two ends. CDR3 DNA: TGTGCCAGTAGTATAGTAGCAGGGAACTATGGCTACACCTTC. It translates to CASSIVAGNYGYTF.

The chain recombines TRBV4-2 with TRBJ1-3; D is undetermined. The CDR3 contains 17 residues. The V gene lost 0 bases and the J gene lost 0 bases, with 12 bases spanning the gap. Germline CDR1 LGHNA, CDR2 YNFKEQ. The chain's CDR3 is CASSQDKTGGSGNTIYF. The DNA for the CDR3 is TGTGCCAGCAGCCAAGATAAGACGGGAGGCTCTGGAAACACCATATATTTT.

The chain employs TRBV25-1 and TRBJ2-1, with TRBD1 matching over 10 bases. CDR3 size: 15 residues. The junction had 8 bases not matched to a gene; V was cut back by 3 bases and J by 9 bases. The germline gives CDR1 MGHDK, CDR2 SYGVNS. This chain's CDR3 is CASSDRDRGRGEQFF. Here the CDR3 DNA reads TGTGCCAGCAGTGACCGGGACAGGGGTCGGGGTGAGCAGTTCTTC.

This sequence joins TRBV30 and TRBJ2-5, with D unresolved. Trimming pared 5 bases from V and 5 bases from J, leaving 21 bases between. The CDR3 totals 15 residues. The germline V gene has CDR1 GTSNPN and CDR2 SVGIG (reference sequence). The CDR3 sequence is CAWAPGTDVFETQYF. CDR3 in DNA: TGTGCCTGGGCCCCGGGCACCGACGTGTTCGAGACCCAGTACTTC.

This chain joins TRBV11-3 and TRBJ2-1; no firm D call. Trimming left V 1 base short and J 3 bases short, with 16 bases between. The germline gives CDR1 SGHNT, CDR2 YENEEA. The length of the CDR3 is 17 residues. The CDR3 is CASSLVSSDNIYNEQFF. CDR3 sequence (DNA): TGTGCCAGCAGCTTAGTCTCTTCTGACAACATCTACAATGAGCAGTTCTTC.

The CDR3 sequence is CASSQGLAGGRAQETQYF. The CDR3 DNA reads TGTGCCAGCAGCCAGGGACTAGCGGGAGGACGCGCACAAGAGACCCAGTACTTC. The genes are TRBV4-2 and TRBJ2-5; TRBD2 matches 15 bases. The germline gives CDR1 LGHNA, CDR2 YNFKEQ. The CDR3 is 18 residues long. Unmatched junction bases numbered 7, after V lost 3 bases and J lost 2 bases.

V is TRBV12-1 and J is TRBJ2-7. TRBV12-1 is reported as a pseudogene. The CDR3 runs to 15 residues. DNA of the CDR3: TGTGCCAGCAGCTTTCTCGACGCCAGCACCTACGAGCAGTACTTC. The encoded protein is CASSFLDASTYEQYF.

This sequence joins TRBV6-7 and TRBJ2-7; the match to TRBD1 covers 7 bases. TRBV6-7 is recorded as an ORF, its role being uncertain. The length of the CDR3 is 17 residues. V shed 7 bases and J 5 bases; nucleotides not matched to a gene: 20. The CDR3 here is CASINGQDRKKIHEQYF. The CDR3 region has the DNA TGTGCCAGCATTAACGGACAGGACCGAAAGAAGATCCACGAGCAGTACTTC.

V gene TRBV9 combines with J gene TRBJ2-7; perhaps TRBD2 as D (5 bases). The germline gives CDR1 SGDLS, CDR2 YYNGEE. The CDR3 is 14 residues long. The ends were cut back, 0 bases at V and 3 bases at J, with 10 bases in the middle. CDR3 in amino acids: CASSVEVSGYEQYF. The CDR3 DNA is TGTGCCAGCAGCGTAGAGGTGAGCGGCTACGAGCAGTACTTC.

The chain joins TRBV28 to TRBJ2-7; 11 bases match TRBD1. CDR1 and CDR2 (germline): MDHEN, SYDVKM. V lost 11 bases to trimming and J lost 2 bases; unmatched junction nucleotides: 5. The CDR3 spans 13 residues. In nucleotides, the CDR3 is TGTGCCGGAGGGGGACAGGGGGCCTACGAGCAGTACTTC. Its protein is CAGGGQGAYEQYF. Variable domain in full (rest from reference TRBV28 and TRBJ2-7): DVKVTQSSRYLVKRTGEKVFLECVQDMDHENMFWYRQDPGLGLRLIYFSYDVKMKEKGDIPEGYSVSREKKERFSLILESASTNQTSMYLCAGGGQGAYEQYFGPGTRLTVT.

The chain is built from TRBV5-1 and TRBJ1-3; unclear D gene. Germline V gene lookup returns CDR1 SGHRS and CDR2 YFSETQ. The CDR3 spans 14 residues. The V and J ends lost 0 bases and 7 bases respectively, with 11 bases between them. The DNA of the CDR3 is TGCGCCAGCAGCTTGGAGGACTCCGGGAACACCATATATTTT. Protein: CASSLEDSGNTIYF.

The V gene is TRBV13, the J gene TRBJ2-1, with 9 positions matching TRBD2. The trim removed 5 bases at V and 4 bases at J, leaving 9 bases unmatched. This CDR3 has 16 residues. Germline assignment: CDR1 PRHDT and CDR2 FYEKMQ (reference sequence). CDR3 sequence (DNA): TGTGCCAGCAGCAACACCGGGACTAGCCCTTACAATGAGCAGTTCTTC. This codes for CASSNTGTSPYNEQFF.

The chain has TRBV2 and TRBJ1-1, with D possibly TRBD1 on 5 matching bases. With 6 bases removed from V and 5 bases from J, the gap between germline ends came to 16 bases. The CDR3 is made up of 14 amino acids. Germline loops: CDR1 SNHLY, CDR2 FYNNEI. CDR3 protein: CASSSGQGVTEAFF. CDR3 bases: TGTGCCAGCAGCTCGGGGCAGGGAGTGACTGAAGCTTTCTTT.

The CDR3 is CASSLDLTGKNIQYF. CDR3 bases: TGTGCCAGCAGTTTGGACCTGACGGGCAAAAACATTCAGTACTTC. This chain links TRBV27 with TRBJ2-4; no reliable D call. V lost 3 bases and J lost 3, with 12 bases in between. The CDR3 runs 15 residues. Germline V gene data show CDR1 as MNHEY and CDR2 as SMNVEV (reference sequence).

The V and J genes are TRBV7-6 and TRBJ1-2; D is perhaps TRBD1 (5 bases). Germline CDR1 and CDR2: SGHVS and FNYEAQ. V gave up 4 bases and J gave up 4 bases, with 16 bases separating them. The CDR3 is made up of 15 amino acids. The CDR3 spells CASSSTNDRLYGYTF. CDR3 DNA sequence: TGTGCCAGCAGCTCAACAAACGACAGACTCTATGGCTACACCTTC.

V gene TRBV27 combines with J gene TRBJ2-7; tentatively, D is TRBD2 (6 bases). Per the germline V gene, CDR1 is MNHEY and CDR2 is SMNVEV (reference sequence). The CDR3 consists of 14 residues. Trimming stripped 5 bases from V and 2 bases from J, with 13 bases between. This chain's CDR3 is CASSPRDSPYEQYF. As DNA, the CDR3 is TGTGCCAGCAGTCCTCGGGACTCCCCCTACGAGCAGTACTTC.

This clone was found a few times. Written as DNA, the CDR3 is TGTGCCACGCGCCGGGGCGGGGGGTTCTACGAGCAGTACTTC. This encodes CATRRGGGFYEQYF. This chain links TRBV27 with TRBJ2-7; 8 bases line up with TRBD2. The germline V gene has CDR1 MNHEY and CDR2 SMNVEV (reference sequence). There are 14 residues in the CDR3. Germline trimming cut 10 bases from V and 3 bases from J; bases unmatched to any gene: 11.

The rearrangement uses TRBV27 and TRBJ2-5, with 7 positions matching TRBD1. The trim removed 4 bases at V and 3 bases at J, leaving 8 bases unmatched. The CDR3 length is 15 residues. Germline V gene sequence: CDR1 MNHEY, CDR2 SMNVEV (reference sequence). The CDR3 nucleotides read TGTGCCAGCAGTTCGCGACAGGGAATTAAAGAGACCCAGTACTTC. Translated: CASSSRQGIKETQYF.

Details on this clone: Other DNA sequences of this sample code for an identical CDR3. J is TRBJ1-2 and V is TRBV5-1, with a tentative D call TRBD1 (5 bases). Trimming stripped 0 bases from V and 4 bases from J, with 10 bases between. The CDR3 runs to 14 residues. Germline CDR1 and CDR2: SGHRS and YFSETQ. This chain's CDR3 is CASSLVQGSYGYTF. The CDR3 bases are TGCGCCAGCAGCTTGGTCCAGGGTAGCTATGGCTACACCTTC.